The sequence of this T cell receptor (beta chain) was determined in a study of blood T cells in healthy people across ages. General study findings and limits: Diversity estimated from one million T cells was considered an underestimate.

Germline V gives CDR1 SEHNR, CDR2 FQNEAQ (reference sequence). CDR3 length: 16 residues. Trimming at V came to 5 bases and at J to 4 bases, leaving 9 bases not matched to a gene. A note on this clonotype: Its antigen is unknown.

It was with a sample-barcoded 5' primer and a J-beta primer mix that a second PCR of roughly 7 to 12 cycles was run. One entry per CDR3 protein, called by TCRdb with MiXCR from the 5' RACE reads. The table lists hundreds of thousands of distinct CDR3 sequences, 58% of them singletons. This receptor was identified in a young man in good health. The sample was blood. V and J are TRBV7-9 and TRBJ2-7; TRBD2 matches 12 bases. The CDR3 DNA reads as TGTGCCAGCAGCCCACAGACTAGCGGGAGAGTATACGAGCAGTACTTC. This encodes CASSPQTSGRVYEQYF.